This T cell receptor beta chain appears in the sequencing data of a study of CD4+ T cells in melanoma. TCRdb's table, derived via immunoSEQ multiplex PCR, lists solely in-frame clones and lacks some. The sample shows 10,000 to 13,000 clones, 66% of them seen only once. Trimming left V 2 bases short and J 5 bases short, with 18 bases between. This CDR3 region has 16 residues. Per germline, CDR1 LGHNA and CDR2 YNFKEQ. Study results and caveats: CD8+ T cell, macrophage and B cell function reportedly correlated with neoantigen-specific CD4+ T cells. Neoantigen-specific CD4+ T cells in melanoma reportedly had diverse differentiation states.

This clone has more than one count but fewer than ten. Its specificity is unknown. The source material was cells from a culture (not recorded whether cultured in vitro). This clonotype originated in a human donor with melanoma. The rearrangement uses TRBV4-2 and TRBJ1-1; D possibly corresponds to TRBD1 (5 bases). CDR3 coding DNA: TGTGCCAGCAGCCAACAAGGTAGGGCCCGGGGGACTGAAGCTTTCTTT. Translating gives CASSQQGRARGTEAFF.